This record looks at one TCR beta chain sequence and its context. The repertoire was sequenced with immunoSEQ multiplex PCR; TCRdb's copy has only in-frame clones and lacks some. This sample has around 190,000 clones, with 85% found just once. The V gene's germline CDR1 is SGHTA and CDR2 FQGNSA. After removal of 4 bases from V and 2 bases from J, the junction contained 4 bases not matched to a gene. The CDR3 is 15 residues long. These data come from a study of cytomegalovirus exposure and HLA in healthy donors. The donors were members of the validation cohort, which comprised roughly 130 subjects and was separate from the first cohort of 666 subjects.

The rearrangement links TRBV7-2 to TRBJ2-1; 8 positions match TRBD1. The sequencing sample was made of PBMCs. This TCR came from a man younger than 30 in good health and CMV-seropositive. The CDR3 sequence is CASSSDRAPYNEQFF. In DNA, the CDR3 is TGTGCCAGCAGCTCGGACAGGGCTCCCTACAATGAGCAGTTCTTC.